A single sample gave rise to the 2 T cell receptor beta chains below, sequenced in a study of PD-1 blockade in classical Hodgkin lymphoma. Only in-frame clones appear in the TCRdb table, and some are missing; sequencing was by immunoSEQ multiplex PCR. Among around 9,600 clones listed, 80% to 90% were seen once. The sample's time point: cycle 4 day 1 (C4D1), after 6 weeks of nivolumab. Brentuximab vedotin exposure varied among the patients, all of whom had relapsed after autologous stem cell transplantation. Specimen: peripheral blood mononuclear cells (PBMCs), collected before the fourth cycle of nivolumab. These receptors all stem from a human donor with classical Hodgkin lymphoma.

The rearrangement joins TRBV18 to TRBJ2-1; D perhaps matches TRBD1 (5 bases). The ends were cut back, 6 bases at V and 8 bases at J, with 14 bases in the middle. CDR3 length equals 13 residues. The germline CDR1 and CDR2 sequences are KGHSH and LQKENI. Here the CDR3 DNA reads TGTGCCAGCTCGCCAAGGGCAGGGTATGAGCAGTTCTTC. It is translated as CASSPRAGYEQFF.

The rearrangement links TRBV2 to TRBJ2-7; no clear D gene. The CDR3 has 14 residues. CDR1 SNHLY and CDR2 FYNNEI come from the germline V gene. The V end was cut by 3 bases, the J end by 2 bases, with 11 bases between. CDR3 nucleotide sequence: TGTGCCAGCAGTGACAAAACGGCAACCTACGAGCAGTACTTC. Its protein product is CASSDKTATYEQYF.